This TCR beta chain was sequenced for a study of blood T cell repertoires in COVID-19. At the level of the study: Material from acute and convalescent COVID-19 was sourced from the United States, Italy and Spain.

To note about this clone: The sample contains more than one DNA sequence encoding this CDR3.

Method: immunoSEQ multiplex PCR; TCRdb's copy keeps in-frame clones and lacks some. This table has approximately 260,000 clones, 82% appearing once. There are 15 residues in the CDR3. V gave up 0 bases and J gave up 6 bases, with 13 bases separating them. Germline V CDR1 and CDR2: SGDLS, YYNGEE. Specimen: peripheral blood. This clonotype was sampled from a woman in her sixties or seventies with active or convalescent COVID-19. The chain has TRBV9 and TRBJ1-5; D perhaps matches TRBD1 (5 bases). The DNA for the CDR3 is TGTGCCAGCAGCGTAGGTTCCAGGGAAGGTCAGCCCCAGCATTTT. Translating gives CASSVGSREGQPQHF. Full variable domain (outside the CDR3, taken from reference TRBV9 and TRBJ1-5): DSGVTQTPKHLITATGQRVTLRCSPRSGDLSVYWYQQSLDQGLQFLIQYYNGEERAKGNILERFSAQQFPDLHSELNLSSLELGDSALYFCASSVGSREGQPQHFGDGTRLSIL.